This T cell receptor (beta chain) was sequenced in a study of blood T cell repertoires in COVID-19. Study details: Samples of COVID-19 (acute and convalescent) were obtained from the United States, Italy and Spain. Sample material is recorded as cDNA or gDNA derived from T cells, B-cell-depleted T cells, or PBMCs.

Per the germline V gene, CDR1 is LGHNT and CDR2 is FRNRAP. CDR3 length: 20 amino acids. After removal of 0 bases from V and 5 bases from J, the junction contained 13 bases not matched to a gene. In the source study's methods: Amplification of reference gene primers provided the estimated nucleated cell counts. Clones were sequenced by immunoSEQ multiplex PCR, and TCRdb holds only the in-frame ones, with some missing. D and trimming come from the DNA, and the V and J calls and clone size come from that table. The sample has under 350,000 clones, around 86% seen once; the top ten hold 3.5% to 4%. The source is a man between 18 and 29 years old with active or convalescent COVID-19. This chain connects TRBV12-5 to TRBJ2-3; TRBD2 agrees at 14 bases. The sequenced material came from peripheral blood. CDR3 sequence reads: CASGLVLGTSGGSDGDTQYF. Here the CDR3 DNA reads TGTGCTAGTGGTTTGGTACTGGGGACTAGCGGGGGATCTGACGGAGATACGCAGTATTTT.